The rows below give T cell receptor beta chains drawn from one sample of a study of blood T cell repertoires in COVID-19. The table came from immunoSEQ multiplex PCR; TCRdb's copy has only in-frame clones and leaves some out. The top ten clones hold around 0.76% of a sample with some 200,000 clones, roughly nine tenths of them seen once. The sample taken for sequencing was peripheral blood. The source is a woman aged 70 to 79 with acute or convalescent COVID-19. Both conserved end residues are part of each CDR3. A D gene is named only where the DNA matches it firmly. Size values are once, few and many counts, or a class for expanded clones, and some rows have none.

j_call	d_call	v_call	clone_size	cdr3_nt	cdr3_aa
TRBJ1-5	.	TRBV2	.	TGTGCCAGCAGCGTGACAGGAATCGGCCAGCCCCAGCATTTT	CASSVTGIGQPQHF
TRBJ1-6	TRBD1	TRBV14	once	TGTGCCAGCAGCCGTGGGACAGCATCAAATTCACCCCTCCACTTT	CASSRGTASNSPLHF
TRBJ1-1	.	TRBV6-5	.	TGTGCCAGCAGTCGCCAGGGCAACACTGAAGCTTTCTTT	CASSRQGNTEAFF
TRBJ2-1	TRBD2	TRBV7-2	few	TGTGCCAGCAGCCCCAACCTAGCGGGGGGTTTCAATGAGCAGTTCTTC	CASSPNLAGGFNEQFF
TRBJ2-2	TRBD1	TRBV9	.	TGTGCCAGCAGCATTCTCGGGACAGGGAACACCGGGGAGCTGTTTTTT	CASSILGTGNTGELFF
TRBJ1-5	.	TRBV5-1	few	TGCGCCAGCAGCTTGGAGGGGTATAGCAATCAGCCCCAGCATTTT	CASSLEGYSNQPQHF
TRBJ2-5	.	TRBV18	.	TGTGCCAGCTCACCTCTGGACAGCCAAGAGACCCAGTACTTC	CASSPLDSQETQYF
TRBJ2-5	TRBD1	TRBV3-1/TRBV3-2	.	TGTGCCAGCAGTGGAGCAGGGGGTAACCAAGAGACCCAGTACTTC	CASSGAGGNQETQYF
TRBJ2-5	TRBD1	TRBV7-2	few	TGTGCCAGCAGCTTCTCGACAGGGGAAGAGACCCAGTACTTC	CASSFSTGEETQYF
TRBJ2-1	TRBD1	TRBV7-8	once	TGTGCCAGCAGCCCGGGACAGGGTCCCAACTACAATGAGCAGTTCTTC	CASSPGQGPNYNEQFF
TRBJ1-4	TRBD1	TRBV5-1	.	TGCGCCAGCAGCTACGGGACAGTTAATGAAAAACTGTTTTTT	CASSYGTVNEKLFF
TRBJ2-7	.	TRBV7-2	.	TGTGCCAGCAGCGCCCGGGACACCGTGGTCTACGAGCAGTACTTC	CASSARDTVVYEQYF
TRBJ2-5	TRBD1	TRBV19	.	TGTGCCAGTAGTATAGGACAGGGATCGGGACAAGAGACCCAGTACTTC	CASSIGQGSGQETQYF
TRBJ2-3	TRBD1	TRBV19	.	TGTGCCAGTACGGGACAGGGGATTTATACGCAGTATTTT	CASTGQGIYTQYF
TRBJ2-5	TRBD2	TRBV4-1	.	TGCGCCAGCAGCCAAGTTCCGGGACTAGCCTGGGGGGAGACCCAGTACTTC	CASSQVPGLAWGETQYF
TRBJ2-3	TRBD1	TRBV28	.	TGTGCCAGCAGTCCAACAGGGGGTGGCACAGATACGCAGTATTTT	CASSPTGGGTDTQYF